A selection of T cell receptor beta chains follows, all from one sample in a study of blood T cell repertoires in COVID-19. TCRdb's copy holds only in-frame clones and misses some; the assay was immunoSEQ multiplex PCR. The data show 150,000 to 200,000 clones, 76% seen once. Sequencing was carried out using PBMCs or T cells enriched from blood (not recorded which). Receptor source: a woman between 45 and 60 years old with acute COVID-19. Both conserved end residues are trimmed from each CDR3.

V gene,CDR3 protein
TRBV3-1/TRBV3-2,ASSQGRFRSGGSYNEQF
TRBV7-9,ASSLGAFSINSPLH
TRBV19,ASSSVGGGGETQY
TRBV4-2,AGNTGRSPLH
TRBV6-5,ASTGGGSYGYT
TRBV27,ASSLQGTVNQPQH
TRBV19,ASSMDRQLRGATNEKLF
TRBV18,ASSPSMNTEAF
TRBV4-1,ASSQQGSGNTIY
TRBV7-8,ASSLDRMAGYT
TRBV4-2,ASSQVVSGAGQPQH
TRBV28,ASRRTPLTEAF
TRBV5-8,ASSNGQGGQWNTEAF
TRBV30,AWSPMGHGYT
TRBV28,ASGLAGGREKLF
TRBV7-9,ASSLVTGYYNEQF
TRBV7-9,ASSFSRTGTNEKLF
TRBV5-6,ASSLRDRDYNEQF
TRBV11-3,ASSAEETEQF
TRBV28,ASSFMEGVYGYT
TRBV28,ASSISGGGRTDTQY
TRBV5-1,ASSSATGTRDYGYT
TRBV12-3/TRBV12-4,ASSRTGNTEAF
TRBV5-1,ASSPEGQGNEKLF
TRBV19,ASTNTGELF
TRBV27,ASSSQNQPQH
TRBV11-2,ASSFTSGNTGELF
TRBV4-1,ASSQTGVNYGYT
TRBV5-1,ASSLVAGGNVNEQF
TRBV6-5,ASREKGAQGEKLF
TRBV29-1,SVDQRGPSYNEQF
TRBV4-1,ASSQGEDEQF
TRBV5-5,ASSGKWDRVTDTQY
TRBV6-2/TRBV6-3,ASSYSSTTHTDTQY
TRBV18,ASSPFSGGPGRPNTGELF
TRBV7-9,ASSSGQIIIAKNIQY